This T cell receptor beta chain was documented in a study of blood T cell repertoires in COVID-19. Study overall: Acute-phase and convalescent COVID-19 samples originated in the United States, Italy and Spain.

The V gene lost 0 bases and the J gene lost 9 bases, with 12 bases spanning the gap. The CDR3 is 15 residues long. CDR1 is LGHNA and CDR2 is YNFKEQ in the germline V gene. Original processing methods: By means of reference gene primer amplification, nucleated cell counts were estimated. TCRdb keeps only in-frame clones here, not all; method: immunoSEQ multiplex PCR. V, J and clone size were drawn from that table, and D and trimming were deduced from the DNA. The sample has 60,000 or so clones, around 89% seen once. The rearrangement uses TRBV4-2 and TRBJ1-6; possibly TRBD1 for D (5 bases). The sequencing sample was made of peripheral blood. The clonotype comes from a man aged 60 to 75 with active COVID-19. The DNA of the CDR3 is TGTGCCAGCAGCCAAGATCGTCAGGGTAGTTCACCCCTCCACTTT. It translates to CASSQDRQGSSPLHF.